This TCR beta chain was captured in a study of shared clonotypes between healthy human individuals. Study-wide findings and caveats: The four-donor shared clonotypes exceeded non-shared clonotypes in generation probability, with non-shared ones scoring lower. Generally, naive subsets came out with larger estimated richness than memory subsets.

About this clone itself: Antigen specificity is unknown.

Data came from immunoSEQ multiplex PCR; TCRdb stores just in-frame clones and leaves some out. The repertoire includes over a million clones, less than 99% of them detected once, and 0.36% sits in the top ten. CD45RA-negative memory and CD45RA+ naive subsets were split from the CD4+ cells. V lost 6 bases to trimming and J lost 0 bases; unmatched junction nucleotides: 7. Germline CDR1 KGHSH, CDR2 LQKENI. The CDR3 is 15 amino acids. This TCR was sampled from a man aged 25 to 45 in good health. Sequencing used naive CD4+ T cells sorted from blood. Subset indicated: CD45RA+ positively selected. V gene TRBV18 combines with J gene TRBJ1-1, with 7 nucleotides matching TRBD1. The CDR3 coding sequence is TGTGCCAGCTCCCAGCGGACAGGTATGAACACTGAAGCTTTCTTT. Its protein is CASSQRTGMNTEAFF.